The rows below give T cell receptor beta chains drawn from one sample of a study of blood T cell repertoires in COVID-19. Profiling relied on immunoSEQ multiplex PCR, and the TCRdb table lists in-frame clones only, not all of them. Of about 120,000 clones listed, over 80% are singletons. The sequencing input was peripheral blood. The receptors here all came from a woman in her seventies with acute or convalescent COVID-19. Each CDR3 is given without its conserved first and last residue. Clone size, where shown, is once, few, many, or a class for clones that have expanded.

.,TRBV5-1,ASSLAGTGNTEAF
.,TRBV29-1,SVIGSVITGEQY
.,TRBV6-1,ASSETGKVITEQY
.,TRBV6-5,ALRGQGSNYGYT
.,TRBV6-5,ASRGGSYEQY
few,TRBV5-4,ASSPGGGIRTDTQY
.,TRBV19,ASTSGGPTEAF
.,TRBV11-2,ASSPWTGGYGYT
.,TRBV25-1,ASSGWTSGSYEQY
few,TRBV15,ATSGVTSGTDTQY
.,TRBV10-3,AITGVMGYT
few,TRBV2,ASSEGLAGAEQF
.,TRBV5-1,ASSLGMRLNTEAF
.,TRBV3-1/TRBV3-2,ASSQDRGRGETQY
.,TRBV6-5,ASSSPGQGLSNEQF
once,TRBV12-3/TRBV12-4,ASSFTADTEAF
.,TRBV2,ASSWDRGAYGYT
.,TRBV14,ASSQQLAAPGGELF
once,TRBV10-3,AISESAGGYGYT
.,TRBV28,ASSYRVRKAPF
.,TRBV6-2/TRBV6-3,ASSSPDRGQNEQF
.,TRBV20-1,SASTQETQY
few,TRBV28,ASSSLAGGSYNEQF
.,TRBV5-1,ASSLVGGSNTGELF
.,TRBV9,ASSVAPLGAGIDTQY
.,TRBV9,ASSSDGNYGYT
.,TRBV3-1/TRBV3-2,ASSGLAGDNEQF
.,TRBV20-1,SASRVGDEKLF
once,TRBV5-6,ASSSQGGQPQH
.,TRBV13,ASSPPSGSSSYNEQF
few,TRBV6-6,ASSLRQGGADTQY
.,TRBV6-4,ASSEAGDLDTQY
.,TRBV6-5,ASRHEGAGGELF
once,TRBV18,ASSPPGLTGTGYGYT
once,TRBV18,ASSPRKTQVADTQY
.,TRBV19,ASSTTGDQPQH
.,TRBV5-1,ASSFALQGGNTEAF
.,TRBV27,ASSSRGPYYEQY